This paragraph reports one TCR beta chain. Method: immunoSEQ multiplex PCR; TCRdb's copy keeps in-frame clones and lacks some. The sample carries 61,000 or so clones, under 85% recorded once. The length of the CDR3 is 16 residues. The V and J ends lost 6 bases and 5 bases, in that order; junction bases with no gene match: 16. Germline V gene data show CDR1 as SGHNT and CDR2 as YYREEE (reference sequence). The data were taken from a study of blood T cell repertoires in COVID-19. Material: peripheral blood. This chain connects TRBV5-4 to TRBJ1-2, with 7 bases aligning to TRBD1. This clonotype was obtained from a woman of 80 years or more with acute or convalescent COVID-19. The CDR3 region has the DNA TGTGCCAGCACCCTCTCCTTCCGTACAGGGGAATATGGCTACACCTTC. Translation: CASTLSFRTGEYGYTF.